One TCR beta chain is described in this entry. This clone's antigen is unknown. The source of the sample is a study of T cell responses to AZD1222 COVID-19 vaccine (TCRdb year 2021). Background on the whole study: A total of under 250 trial participants underwent TCR sequencing, of whom nearly 210 had received two doses of AZD1222 and around 25 had received two doses of the MenACWY control vaccine. Enrollment into the trials was organized by age into subgroups of 18-55, 56-69 and 70-plus years, and those subgroups contained roughly 140, 27 and 60 TCR-sequenced participants, respectively. Here is what the overall study found, with its caveats: Only five or six AZD1222 recipients were SARS-CoV-2 seropositive at baseline, limiting conclusions about previously exposed vaccinees. Most participants were white British and females outnumbered males, and the authors suggested that clonal diversity may have been underestimated. The 56-69-year group was small, and its depth increase did not reach significance, likely because of low power. Spike-specific TCR breadth and depth rose significantly after two AZD1222 doses compared with day 0 and with MenACWY recipients. Epitopes outside the regions mutated in the B.1.351 and B.1.1.7 variants were reportedly recognized by nearly half of the unique spike-specific TCRs. Vaccine-associated CD4 TCRs spanned the whole spike protein, with dominant responses in regions 160-218 and 743-854. No day 14 peak-response samples were available, so repertoires were characterized only after the peak T cell response.

The meaning of the sample's time point label: baseline before first vaccination. Vaccinee samples were obtained from the UK trials COV001 and COV002, which included a single-blind randomized controlled phase 2/3 trial of AZD1222 (ChAdOx1 nCoV-19) in healthy adults. For TCRbeta chain sequencing, PBMC samples were collected from trial participants at day 0 and at day 28 after the second dose. The CDR3 regions of human TCRbeta chains were subjected to immunosequencing. Turning to the authors' computational methods: TCRs in the repertoires were matched against a reference library of SARS-CoV-2-specific TCRs that had been generated with the MIRA antigen-specificity platform. Breadth was defined as the fraction of unique TCRs that were SARS-CoV-2-associated. Depth was defined as the fraction of total T cells that were SARS-CoV-2-associated. Using the MIRA data, each spike-specific TCR was assigned both to the spike region to which the TCR was reactive and to a CD4 or CD8 class. Log10-transformed breadth and depth values were compared by one-way ANOVA with Sidak's multiple comparisons tests. The table comes from immuneACCESS by way of TCRdb, which keeps in-frame sequences with V and J called. Part of the clones is missing from these tables; in studies checked, under half for an unresolved V gene and the rest for unknown reasons. The V and J calls and the clone size are those of that table, but D and trimming were determined from the DNA. The sample table on file contains some 150,000 clones. 2% to 2.5% of the sample is taken by the ten largest.

V drops 6 bases and J drops 1 base, leaving 9 bases in between. The CDR3 holds 13 amino acids from the cysteine to the phenylalanine. The CDR3 DNA has 39 bases and is translated from base 1. For CDR1 and CDR2, the germline V gene lists MNHEY and SVGAGI. The source is an adult in good health. Specimen: peripheral blood. Rearrangement joined TRBV6-5 to TRBJ1-1; the D region possibly corresponds to TRBD1 (6 bases align). The bases read TGTGCCAGCAGGCGGACAGAGAACACTGAAGCTTTCTTT. This is translated as CASRRTENTEAFF.